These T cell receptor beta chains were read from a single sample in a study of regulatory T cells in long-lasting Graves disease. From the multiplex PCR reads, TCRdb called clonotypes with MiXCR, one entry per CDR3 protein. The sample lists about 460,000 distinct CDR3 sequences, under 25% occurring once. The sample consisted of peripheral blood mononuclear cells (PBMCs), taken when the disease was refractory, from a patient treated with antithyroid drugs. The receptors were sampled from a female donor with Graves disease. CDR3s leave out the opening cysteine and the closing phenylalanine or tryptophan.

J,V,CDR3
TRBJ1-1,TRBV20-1,SAGGQLNTEAF
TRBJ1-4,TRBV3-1,ASSLTTENEKLF
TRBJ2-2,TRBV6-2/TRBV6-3,ASRAIVTATFPTGELF
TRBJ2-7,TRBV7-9,ASSLRPPGEQY
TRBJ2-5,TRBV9,ASSVAGGETQY
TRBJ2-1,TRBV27,ASSQQGRSYNEQF
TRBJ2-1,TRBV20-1,STIRATSGGNEQF
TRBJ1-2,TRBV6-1,ASSPKHINYGYT
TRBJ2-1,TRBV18,ASSPAGTLNNEQF
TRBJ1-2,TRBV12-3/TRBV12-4,ASRTRTGGGYT
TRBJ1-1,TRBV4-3,ASSQDFRAGEAF
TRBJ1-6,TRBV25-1,ASAGAGGNSPLH
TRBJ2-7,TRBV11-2,ASSSPGYERY
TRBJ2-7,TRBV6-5,ASSYPDRAYEQY
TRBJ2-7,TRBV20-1,SARSVTVNYEQY
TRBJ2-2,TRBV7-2,ASSPVGQLYTGELF
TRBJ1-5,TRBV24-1,ATTRSNQPQH
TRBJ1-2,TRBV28,ASKGGRVAERGYT
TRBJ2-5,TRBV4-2,ASSQADWGTQETQY
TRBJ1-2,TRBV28,ASSPARGGYT
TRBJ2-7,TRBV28,ASSHVQTSGFYEQY
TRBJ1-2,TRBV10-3,AISDSRGAGYT
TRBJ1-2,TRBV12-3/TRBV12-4,ASSQTTTGINYGYT
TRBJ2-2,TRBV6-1,ATDRDRTTGELF
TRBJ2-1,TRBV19,ASSIGTRGNEQF
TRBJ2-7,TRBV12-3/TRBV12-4,ASSSQGALSEHY
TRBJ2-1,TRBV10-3,AISPKVELGNEQF
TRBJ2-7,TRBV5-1,ASSMDANLYEQY
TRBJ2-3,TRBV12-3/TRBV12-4,ASSRGTDTQY
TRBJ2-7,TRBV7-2,ASTPSGRAYEQY
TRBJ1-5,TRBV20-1,SAAWTGDQPQH
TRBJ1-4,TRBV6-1,ASTLGQTNEKLF
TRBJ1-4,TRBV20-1,SARHRQGSEKLF
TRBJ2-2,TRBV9,ASSGQGARSGELF
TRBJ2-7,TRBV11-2,ASSLSPGREQY
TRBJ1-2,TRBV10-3,AISEWTGGDTSRGYT
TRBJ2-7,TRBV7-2,ASGRTDDSYEQY
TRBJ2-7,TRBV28,ASSFTGRGNEQY
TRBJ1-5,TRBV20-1,SARDREDQPQH
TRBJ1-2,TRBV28,ASSPTSGTGDYGYT
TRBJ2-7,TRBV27,ASSFGAGAIPEQY
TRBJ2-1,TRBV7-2,ASSLSTDEQF